The present T cell receptor beta chain was sequenced within a study of Ad26.COV2.S vaccination and SARS-CoV-2 variants. Study-level background: Into the muscle, Ad26.COV2.S was dosed once or twice, 56 days apart.

Concerning this clone: Its specificity is not known.

Findings and caveats of the study: Participants given vaccine showed non-spike TCR breadth similar to that of placebo recipients.

The treatment: some 20 received Ad26.COV2.S at low or high dose, single or two shots; about 5 received placebo; per-sample allocation not given. On day 63 after the first injection, vaccine and placebo recipients gave samples. The donor's status was that of an adult aged 18-55 years in Boston. Immunization relied on an Ad26 vector, which expressed Wuhan-strain SARS-CoV-2 spike. Germline V gene sequence: CDR1 SGHDN, CDR2 FVKESK. The CDR3 has 11 amino acids. V was shortened by 1 base and J by 9 bases, with 1 base between the two germline ends. Assay: immunoSEQ multiplex PCR; the TCRdb copy retains only in-frame clones and omits some. The repertoire consists of around 400,000 clones, with roughly four fifths occurring once and the leading ten covering around 7.4%.

The sequencing used peripheral blood, collected in a trial of Ad26.COV2.S vaccine versus placebo. This clonotype originated in a person between 18 and 60 years old who received the Ad26.COV2.S COVID-19 vaccine or a placebo. The genes are TRBV14 and TRBJ1-6; D is unresolved. CDR3 DNA sequence: TGTGCCAGCAGCCAAGGTTCACCCCTCCACTTT. Its protein product is CASSQGSPLHF.